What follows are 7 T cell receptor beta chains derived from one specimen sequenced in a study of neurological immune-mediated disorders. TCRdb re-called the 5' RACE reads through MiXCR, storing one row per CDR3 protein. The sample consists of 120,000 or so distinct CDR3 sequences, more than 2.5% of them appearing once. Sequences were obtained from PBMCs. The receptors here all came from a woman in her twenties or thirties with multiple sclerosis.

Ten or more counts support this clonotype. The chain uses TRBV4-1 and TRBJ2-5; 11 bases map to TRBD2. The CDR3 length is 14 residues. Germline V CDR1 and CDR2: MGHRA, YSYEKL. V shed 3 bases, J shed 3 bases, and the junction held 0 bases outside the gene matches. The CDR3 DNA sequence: TGCGCCAGCAGCCAGGGACTAGCGGAAGAGACCCAGTACTTC. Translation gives CASSQGLAEETQYF.

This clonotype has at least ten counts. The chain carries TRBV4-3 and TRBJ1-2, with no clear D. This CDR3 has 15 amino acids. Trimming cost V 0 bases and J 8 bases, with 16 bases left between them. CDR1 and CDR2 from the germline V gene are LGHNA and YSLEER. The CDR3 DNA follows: TGCGCCAGCAGCCAAGATACCCGGTCCAACGGCGGCTACACCTTC. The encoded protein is CASSQDTRSNGGYTF.

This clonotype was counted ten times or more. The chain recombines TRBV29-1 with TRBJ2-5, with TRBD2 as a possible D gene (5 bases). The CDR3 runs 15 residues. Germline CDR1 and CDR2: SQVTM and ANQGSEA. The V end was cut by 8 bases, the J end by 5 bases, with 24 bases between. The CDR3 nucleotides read TGCAGCCATTGCCGGGCGGAGGACGAGTGGGAGACCCAGTACTTC. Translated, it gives CSHCRAEDEWETQYF.

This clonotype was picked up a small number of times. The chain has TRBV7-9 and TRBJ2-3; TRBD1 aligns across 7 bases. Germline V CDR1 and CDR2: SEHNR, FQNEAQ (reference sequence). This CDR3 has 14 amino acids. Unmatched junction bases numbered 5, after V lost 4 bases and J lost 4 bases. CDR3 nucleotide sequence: TGTGCCAGCAGCTCCCACAGGGGCCCAGATACGCAGTATTTT. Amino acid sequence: CASSSHRGPDTQYF. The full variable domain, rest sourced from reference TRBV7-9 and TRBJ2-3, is DTGVSQNPRHKITKRGQNVTFRCDPISEHNRLYWYRQTLGQGPEFLTYFQNEAQLEKSRLLSDRFSAERPKGSFSTLEIQRTEQGDSAMYLCASSSHRGPDTQYFGPGTRLTVL.

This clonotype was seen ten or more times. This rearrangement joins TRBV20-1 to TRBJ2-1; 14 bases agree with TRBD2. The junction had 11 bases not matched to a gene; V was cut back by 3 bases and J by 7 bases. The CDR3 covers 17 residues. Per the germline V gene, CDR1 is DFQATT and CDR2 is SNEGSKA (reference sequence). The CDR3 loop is CSASPPGLAGGLNEQFF. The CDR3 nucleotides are TGCAGTGCTAGTCCCCCTGGACTAGCGGGAGGTTTGAATGAGCAGTTCTTC.

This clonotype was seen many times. CDR3 nucleotides: TGCGCCAGCAGCGTCGGACTAGCGGTTCCCAATGAGCAGTTCTTC. It codes for CASSVGLAVPNEQFF. The chain combines TRBV5-1 with TRBJ2-1, with 10 bases lining up with TRBD2. CDR3 length: 15 residues. CDR1 is SGHRS, CDR2 YFSETQ, per germline. The V segment lost 4 bases and the J segment 6 bases; nucleotides outside the gene matches: 7.

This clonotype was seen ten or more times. CDR3 region: CASSSPGHYGYTF. The CDR3 DNA follows: TGTGCCAGCAGTTCACCGGGACATTATGGCTACACCTTC. This chain joins TRBV27 and TRBJ1-2, with D tentatively TRBD1 (6 bases). CDR3 length equals 13 residues. CDR1 MNHEY and CDR2 SMNVEV come from the germline V gene (reference sequence). Trimming took off 4 bases at V and 5 bases at J, with 11 bases between the two ends.